This T cell receptor beta chain was captured in a study of T cells in localized non-small cell lung cancer. This clone was detected a few times. No antigen is known for it. The data were produced by immunoSEQ multiplex PCR, yet TCRdb's version contains in-frame clones alone and is incomplete. The table lists over 2,500 clones, roughly 25% of them singletons. Study-wide points: Appearing in adjacent lung were a median about 50 of the top 100 tumor clones.

Germline assignment: CDR1 SGDLS and CDR2 YYNGEE. This CDR3 has 16 residues. V was clipped by 3 bases and J by 1 base; unmatched bases: 2. The source is a woman aged 40-69 years with stage I lung adenocarcinoma. V is TRBV9 and J is TRBJ2-6; 9 bases are a match to TRBD2. The material sequenced was normal lung tissue next to the tumor, taken before any cancer treatment. CDR3 nucleotides: TGTGCCAGCAGCGATGGACTAGCGTCTGGGGCCAACGTCCTGACTTTC. Translated: CASSDGLASGANVLTF.